The clone carrying this T cell receptor (beta chain) appeared a few times. Its antigen is unidentified. The entry originates in a study of T cell repertoires in cytomegalovirus infection. Study at large: HLA-B-restricted CMV epitopes that are well studied were used alongside recently identified HLA-C-restricted ones. CMV infection and matching HLA type were both indicated by public TCR beta signatures. General study findings and limits: The ex vivo response was dominated by HLA-C-restricted CMV-specific TCR beta clonotypes.

This CDR3 is 12 amino acids long. Germline V gene sequence: CDR1 MNHNY, CDR2 SVGAGI (reference sequence). The trim removed 8 bases at V and 8 bases at J, leaving 4 bases unmatched. TCRdb processed the reads anew with MiXCR; each CDR3 protein has one entry. The table has roughly 990,000 distinct CDR3 sequences, roughly 31% seen once. The source is a human donor in good health (CMV status not recorded). Some clones in this sample may be carry-over from other donors' samples. Sequences were derived from cultured CD8+ T cells from PBMCs, sampled from culture after CMV antigen stimulation. The chain is built from TRBV6-6 and TRBJ2-1, with 9 positions matching TRBD1. This CDR3 is CASSGTGYEQFF. Here the CDR3 DNA reads TGTGCCAGCTCCGGGACAGGGTATGAGCAGTTCTTC.